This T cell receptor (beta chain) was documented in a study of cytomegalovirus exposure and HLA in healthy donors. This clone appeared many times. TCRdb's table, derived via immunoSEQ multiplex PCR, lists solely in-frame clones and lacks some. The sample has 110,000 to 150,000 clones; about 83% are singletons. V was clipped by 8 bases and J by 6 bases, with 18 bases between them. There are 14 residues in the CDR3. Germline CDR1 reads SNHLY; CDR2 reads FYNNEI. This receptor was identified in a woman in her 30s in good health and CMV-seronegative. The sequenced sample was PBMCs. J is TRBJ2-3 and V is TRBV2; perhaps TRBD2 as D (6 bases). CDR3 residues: CASGGGSEGDTQYF. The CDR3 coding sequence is TGTGCCAGCGGGGGAGGTAGCGAGGGGGATACGCAGTATTTT.